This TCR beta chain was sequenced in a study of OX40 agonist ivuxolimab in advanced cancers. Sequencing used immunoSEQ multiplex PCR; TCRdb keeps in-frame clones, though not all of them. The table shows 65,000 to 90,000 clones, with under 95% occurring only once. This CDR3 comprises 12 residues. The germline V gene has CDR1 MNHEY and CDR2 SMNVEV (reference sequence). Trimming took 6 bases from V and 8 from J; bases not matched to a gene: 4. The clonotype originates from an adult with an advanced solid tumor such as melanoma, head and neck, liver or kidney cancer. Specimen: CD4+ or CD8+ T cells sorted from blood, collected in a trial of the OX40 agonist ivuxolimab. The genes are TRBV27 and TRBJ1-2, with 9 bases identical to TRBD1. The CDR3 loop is CASRTGGWGYTF. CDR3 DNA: TGTGCCAGCAGAACAGGGGGCTGGGGCTACACCTTC.